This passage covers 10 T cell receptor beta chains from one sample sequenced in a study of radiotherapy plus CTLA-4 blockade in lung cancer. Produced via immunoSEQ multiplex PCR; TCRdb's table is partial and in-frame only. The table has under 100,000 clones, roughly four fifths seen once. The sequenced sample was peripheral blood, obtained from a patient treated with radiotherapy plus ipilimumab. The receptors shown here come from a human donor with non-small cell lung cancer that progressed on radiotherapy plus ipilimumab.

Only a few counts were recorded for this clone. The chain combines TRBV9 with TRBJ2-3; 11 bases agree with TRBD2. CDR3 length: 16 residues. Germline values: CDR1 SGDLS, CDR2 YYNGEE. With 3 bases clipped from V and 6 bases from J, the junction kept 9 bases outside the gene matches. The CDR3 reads CASSARLAGTGDTQYF. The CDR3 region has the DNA TGTGCCAGCAGCGCCCGACTAGCGGGGACTGGGGATACGCAGTATTTT.

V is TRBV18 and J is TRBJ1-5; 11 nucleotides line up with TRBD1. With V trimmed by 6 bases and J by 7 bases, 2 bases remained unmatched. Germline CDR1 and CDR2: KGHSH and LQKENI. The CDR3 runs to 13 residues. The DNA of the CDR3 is TGTGCCAGCTCGGGACAGGGGGACCAGCCCCAGCATTTT. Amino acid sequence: CASSGQGDQPQHF.

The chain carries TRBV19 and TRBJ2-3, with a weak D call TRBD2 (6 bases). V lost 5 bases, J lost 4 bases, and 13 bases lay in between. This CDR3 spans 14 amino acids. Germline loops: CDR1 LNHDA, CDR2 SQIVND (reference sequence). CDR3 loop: CASSLGGIADTQYF. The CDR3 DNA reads TGTGCCAGTAGTCTTGGAGGGATCGCAGATACGCAGTATTTT.

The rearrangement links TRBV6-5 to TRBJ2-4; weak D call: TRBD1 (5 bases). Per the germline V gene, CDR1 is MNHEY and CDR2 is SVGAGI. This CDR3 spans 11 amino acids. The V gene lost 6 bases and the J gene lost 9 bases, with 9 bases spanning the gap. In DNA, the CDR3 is TGTGCCAGCAGCCAGGGTTCCATTCAGTACTTC. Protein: CASSQGSIQYF.

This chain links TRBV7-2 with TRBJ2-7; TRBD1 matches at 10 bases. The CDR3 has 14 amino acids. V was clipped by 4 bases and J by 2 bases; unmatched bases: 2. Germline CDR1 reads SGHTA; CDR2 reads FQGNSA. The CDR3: CASSSGQGPYEQYF. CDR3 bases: TGTGCCAGCAGCTCGGGACAGGGGCCCTACGAGCAGTACTTC. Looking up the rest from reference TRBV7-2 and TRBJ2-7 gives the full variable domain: GAGVSQSPSNKVTEKGKDVELRCDPISGHTALYWYRQSLGQGLEFLIYFQGNSAPDKSGLPSDRFSAERTGGSVSTLTIQRTQQEDSAVYLCASSSGQGPYEQYFGPGTRLTVT.

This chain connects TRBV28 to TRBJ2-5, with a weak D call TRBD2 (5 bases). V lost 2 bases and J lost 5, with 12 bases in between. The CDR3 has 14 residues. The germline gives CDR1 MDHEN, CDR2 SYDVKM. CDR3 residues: CASSLRHPGETQYF. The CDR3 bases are TGTGCCAGCAGTTTAAGGCACCCGGGGGAGACCCAGTACTTC.

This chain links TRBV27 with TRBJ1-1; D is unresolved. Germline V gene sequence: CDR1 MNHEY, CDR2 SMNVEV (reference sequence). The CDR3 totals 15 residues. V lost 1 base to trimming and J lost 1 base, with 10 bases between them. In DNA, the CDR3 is TGTGCCAGCAGTTTATTGGTGGGCGCGAACACTGAAGCTTTCTTT. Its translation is CASSLLVGANTEAFF.

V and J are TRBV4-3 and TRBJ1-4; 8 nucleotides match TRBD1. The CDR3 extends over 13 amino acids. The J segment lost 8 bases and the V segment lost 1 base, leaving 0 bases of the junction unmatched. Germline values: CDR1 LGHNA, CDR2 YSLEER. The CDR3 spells CASSQAGGEKLFF. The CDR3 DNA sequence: TGCGCCAGCAGCCAAGCAGGGGGCGAAAAACTGTTTTTT.

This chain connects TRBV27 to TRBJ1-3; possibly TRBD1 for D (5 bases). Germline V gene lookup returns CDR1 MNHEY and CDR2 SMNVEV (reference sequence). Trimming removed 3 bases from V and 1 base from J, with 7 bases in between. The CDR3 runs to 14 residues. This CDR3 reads CASSFSGSGNTIYF. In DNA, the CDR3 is TGTGCCAGCAGTTTTTCAGGGTCTGGAAACACCATATATTTT.

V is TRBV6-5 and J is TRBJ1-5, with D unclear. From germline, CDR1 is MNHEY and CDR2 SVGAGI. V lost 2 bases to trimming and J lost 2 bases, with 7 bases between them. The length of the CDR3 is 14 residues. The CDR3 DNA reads TGTGCCAGCAGTTACGGTGGTGGCAATCAGCCCCAGCATTTT. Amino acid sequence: CASSYGGGNQPQHF.